Shown below are 8 T cell receptor beta chains from a single sample sequenced in a study of vaccination and CD4 T cells after COVID-19. Treatment given: approximately 11-day PBMC culture with coronavirus spike peptide pools or control peptides (ViraFEST assay). Their antigen targets remain unknown. The Oncomine TCR Beta short-read assay generated sequence data from the DNA of cultured CD4+ T cells. MiXCR was run by TCRdb on the PCR reads, yielding one entry per CDR3 protein. The sample lists roughly 11,000 distinct CDR3 sequences, roughly half occurring once. Input material: CD4+ T cells from blood, cultured in vitro. The source is a human donor who had recovered from COVID-19.

This clonotype was seen more than once but under ten times. V and J are TRBV12-3 or TRBV12-4 and TRBJ1-2, with D hard to call. The CDR3 runs to 12 residues. V lost 6 bases and J 8 bases, leaving 13 bases between the germline ends. The CDR3 protein is CASRIPAGGYTF. The CDR3 coding sequence is TGTGCCAGCAGGATCCCGGCGGGGGGCTACACCTTC.

The rearrangement joins TRBV7-9 to TRBJ1-1; D remains ambiguous. Germline lookup yields CDR1 SEHNR and CDR2 FQNEAQ (reference sequence). The CDR3 extends over 13 amino acids. Trimming cost V 7 bases and J 1 base, with 10 bases left between them. In DNA, the CDR3 is TGTGCCAGCACCACACGGCAGAACACTGAAGCTTTCTTT. The encoded protein is CASTTRQNTEAFF.

J is TRBJ2-7 and V is TRBV18; 9 bases agree with TRBD2. CDR1 and CDR2 from the germline V gene are KGHSH and LQKENI. The CDR3 runs to 16 residues. V lost 0 bases and J lost 6; bases outside the gene matches: 9. CDR3: CASSPPIGAGGPEQYF. The CDR3 DNA follows: TGTGCCAGCTCACCACCGATAGGGGCGGGGGGGCCCGAGCAGTACTTC.

This chain links TRBV30 with TRBJ1-2, with unresolved D. Germline V gene data show CDR1 as GTSNPN and CDR2 as SVGIG (reference sequence). Trimming stripped 7 bases from V and 4 bases from J, with 13 bases between. The CDR3 has 12 amino acids. CDR3 sequence (DNA): TGTGCCTCCTCGTCGCGGAGCTATGGCTACACCTTC. This encodes CASSSRSYGYTF.

In its sample, this clonotype was seen a few times. The chain carries TRBV7-2 and TRBJ2-7, with TRBD1 identical over 8 bases. Trimming removed 4 bases from V and 5 bases from J; junction bases left unmatched: 7. This CDR3 is built from 14 residues. Germline V gene data show CDR1 as SGHTA and CDR2 as FQGNSA. The CDR3 coding sequence is TGTGCCAGCAGCTCCACCGGGACAGGACACGAGCAGTACTTC. Translation: CASSSTGTGHEQYF.

This sequence joins TRBV7-2 and TRBJ2-2, with D possibly being TRBD2 (5 bases). CDR1 SGHTA and CDR2 FQGNSA come from the germline V gene. V was trimmed by 2 bases and J by 5 bases, leaving 12 bases between them. This CDR3 has 15 residues. CDR3 sequence: CASSLIRGGTGELFF. CDR3 nucleotides: TGTGCCAGCAGCTTAATCCGGGGTGGGACCGGGGAGCTGTTTTTT.

This chain uses TRBV5-4 with TRBJ1-1; 10 positions agree with TRBD1. Losses at the gene ends were 4 bases for V and 5 bases for J; bases not matched to a gene: 11. This CDR3 has 16 amino acids. Germline values: CDR1 SGHNT, CDR2 YYREEE (reference sequence). CDR3 protein: CASSPGGMGQGTEAFF. In nucleotides, the CDR3 is TGTGCCAGCAGCCCAGGGGGAATGGGACAGGGGACTGAAGCTTTCTTT.

The chain is built from TRBV7-2 and TRBJ2-3, with no clear D. The CDR3 consists of 15 residues. CDR1 is SGHTA, CDR2 FQGNSA, per germline. V dropped 4 bases and J dropped 0 bases, with 11 bases sitting between them. CDR3 protein: CASSSLRQSTDTQYF. The CDR3 DNA reads TGTGCCAGCAGCTCACTTCGACAAAGCACAGATACGCAGTATTTT.